Below, 11 T cell receptor beta chains from the same sample are listed, as sequenced in a study of cytomegalovirus exposure and HLA in healthy donors. PCR used 60 Vbeta primers and 13 Jbeta primers. Clones were sequenced by immunoSEQ multiplex PCR, and TCRdb holds only the in-frame ones, with some missing. The sample shows about 99,000 clones, about three quarters of them seen only once. Source material: PBMCs. Receptors were obtained from a man aged 55 to 70 in good health and CMV-seropositive.

As to this clone: The sample contains more than one DNA sequence encoding this CDR3. V usage is TRBV19 and J usage is TRBJ1-1, with D possibly TRBD1 on 5 matching bases. Looked up from germline, CDR1 is LNHDA and CDR2 is SQIVND (reference sequence). This CDR3 has 14 amino acids. Trimming took off 3 bases at V and 0 bases at J, with 8 bases between the two ends. CDR3 DNA: TGTGCCAGTAGTATGGGGCAGCTGAACACTGAAGCTTTCTTT. Protein sequence: CASSMGQLNTEAFF.

This clone was found once. This chain uses TRBV9 with TRBJ1-1; the D is unclear. Germline V gives CDR1 SGDLS, CDR2 YYNGEE. V was clipped by 4 bases and J by 3 bases, with 16 bases between them. The CDR3 loop spans 15 amino acids. CDR3 sequence reads: CASSPRAGSHTEAFF. The CDR3, as DNA: TGTGCCAGCAGCCCCCGGGCGGGATCCCACACTGAAGCTTTCTTT.

The chain links TRBV5-1 to TRBJ2-1, with TRBD2 matching over 9 bases. The CDR3 length is 15 residues. Looked up from germline, CDR1 is SGHRS and CDR2 is YFSETQ. V shed 4 bases and J 7 bases; nucleotides not matched to a gene: 9. The CDR3 DNA reads TGCGCCAGCAGCCCATTCCGGCGGGGGGGAAATGAGCAGTTCTTC. It is translated as CASSPFRRGGNEQFF.

The sample holds a few counts of this clone. This sequence joins TRBV19 and TRBJ2-3; D may be TRBD1 (6 bases). The V end lost 5 bases, the J end lost 0 bases, and 15 bases lay between the germline ends. The CDR3 has 16 residues. From germline, CDR1 is LNHDA and CDR2 SQIVND (reference sequence). CDR3 sequence (DNA): TGTGCCAGTAGTCCACAGGGATATACTAGCACAGATACGCAGTATTTT. Amino acid sequence: CASSPQGYTSTDTQYF.

Of note for this clone: The junction shows a germline mismatch at one end, possibly a read error. This sequence joins TRBV27 and TRBJ2-2; D gene uncertain. CDR3 length equals 16 residues. Germline lookup yields CDR1 MNHEY and CDR2 SMNVEV (reference sequence). CDR3 nucleotides: TGTGCCAGCCGTTTGGGTCAGGCTTTGAACACCGGGGAGCTGTTTTTT. This gives the protein CASRLGQALNTGELFF.

The chain employs TRBV18 and TRBJ2-7, with 8 bases lining up with TRBD1. Germline V CDR1 and CDR2: KGHSH, LQKENI. The length of the CDR3 is 13 residues. J was trimmed by 5 bases and V by 3 bases; bases with no gene match: 3. The CDR3 spells CASSPPGGNEQYF. The CDR3 DNA reads as TGTGCCAGCTCACCCCCAGGGGGCAACGAGCAGTACTTC.

This chain joins TRBV9 and TRBJ1-5; D is undetermined. The CDR3 is 12 residues long. Germline V gene sequence: CDR1 SGDLS, CDR2 YYNGEE. Deletions cut 5 bases from V and 7 bases from J, with 10 bases between. CDR3 sequence reads: CASRPRGQPQHF. The CDR3 DNA reads TGTGCCAGCAGGCCCAGAGGGCAGCCCCAGCATTTT.

The V gene is TRBV6-6, the J gene TRBJ1-5; no clear D gene. The ends were cut back, 10 bases at V and 4 bases at J, with 14 bases in the middle. This CDR3 spans 13 amino acids. Germline loops: CDR1 MNHNY, CDR2 SVGAGI (reference sequence). The CDR3 sequence: CATTFEENQPQHF. CDR3 nucleotides: TGTGCCACCACCTTTGAGGAGAATCAGCCCCAGCATTTT.

The V gene is TRBV5-1, the J gene TRBJ1-2, with 8 nucleotides matching TRBD1. V dropped 3 bases and J dropped 4; count of bases not matched to a gene: 5. Germline-derived CDR1 and CDR2 are SGHRS and YFSETQ. This CDR3 has 14 residues. The CDR3 DNA is TGCGCCAGCAGCTCAGGGGGCGCAACCTATGGCTACACCTTC. Its translation is CASSSGGATYGYTF.

The CDR3 sequence: CASRNGGNPVEQYF. The CDR3 DNA reads TGTGCCAGCAGGAACGGAGGTAACCCTGTCGAGCAGTACTTC. The genes are TRBV27 and TRBJ2-7; a possible D gene is TRBD2 (5 bases). CDR3 size: 14 residues. Deletions cut 6 bases from V and 6 bases from J, with 18 bases between. Germline V gene data show CDR1 as MNHEY and CDR2 as SMNVEV (reference sequence).

The chain is built from TRBV5-6 and TRBJ2-2; perhaps TRBD1 as D (6 bases). Trimming pared 5 bases from V and 2 bases from J, leaving 16 bases between. There are 16 residues in the CDR3. The germline V gene encodes CDR1 SGHDT and CDR2 YYEEEE. This chain's CDR3 is CASRPATGLNTGELFF. The DNA for the CDR3 is TGTGCCAGCAGACCCGCGACAGGACTTAACACCGGGGAGCTGTTTTTT.